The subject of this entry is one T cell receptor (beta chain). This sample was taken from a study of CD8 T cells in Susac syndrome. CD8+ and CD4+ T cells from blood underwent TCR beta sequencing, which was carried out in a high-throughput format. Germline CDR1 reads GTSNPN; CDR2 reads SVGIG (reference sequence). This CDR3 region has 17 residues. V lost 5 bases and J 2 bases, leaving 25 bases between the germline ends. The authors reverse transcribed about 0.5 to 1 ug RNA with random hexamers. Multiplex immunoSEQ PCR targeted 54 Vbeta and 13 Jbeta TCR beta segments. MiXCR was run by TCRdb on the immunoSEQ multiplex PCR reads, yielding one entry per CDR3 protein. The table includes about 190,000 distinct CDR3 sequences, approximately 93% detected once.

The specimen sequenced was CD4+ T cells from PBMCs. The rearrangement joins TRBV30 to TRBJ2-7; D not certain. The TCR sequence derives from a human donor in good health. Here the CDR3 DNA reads TGTGCCTGGGGTCAACCCCCGCGGATGTCTTTTACCTACGAGCAGTACTTC. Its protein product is CAWGQPPRMSFTYEQYF.